A single T cell receptor (beta chain) is shown here with its context. Its cognate antigen is unknown. PCR primers comprised 60 Vbeta and 13 Jbeta primers. Clones were sequenced by immunoSEQ multiplex PCR, and TCRdb holds only the in-frame ones, with some missing. The sample includes 95,000 to 150,000 clones, about three quarters of them seen just once. V was cut by 4 bases and J by 1 base, with 14 bases left in between. CDR1 SGHNT and CDR2 YYREEE come from the germline V gene (reference sequence). The CDR3 is made up of 15 amino acids. This sample was taken from a study of cytomegalovirus exposure and HLA in healthy donors. Study-level background: The Caucasian-associated ancestry cluster contained approximately 81% of the approximately 390 genotyped donors.

Findings and limits, study-wide: Some highly shared sequence variants likely arose as a pipeline artifact. Later analysis showed most CMV-associated TCR beta chains appearing HLA-restricted.

V gene TRBV5-4 combines with J gene TRBJ1-1; possible D gene TRBD1, 5 bases. This clonotype was sampled from a man aged 25 to 45 in good health and CMV-seronegative. The specimen sequenced was PBMCs. Here the CDR3 DNA reads TGTGCCAGCAGCAGCCCCGGCAGGGCGAACACTGAAGCTTTCTTT. Its translation: CASSSPGRANTEAFF.